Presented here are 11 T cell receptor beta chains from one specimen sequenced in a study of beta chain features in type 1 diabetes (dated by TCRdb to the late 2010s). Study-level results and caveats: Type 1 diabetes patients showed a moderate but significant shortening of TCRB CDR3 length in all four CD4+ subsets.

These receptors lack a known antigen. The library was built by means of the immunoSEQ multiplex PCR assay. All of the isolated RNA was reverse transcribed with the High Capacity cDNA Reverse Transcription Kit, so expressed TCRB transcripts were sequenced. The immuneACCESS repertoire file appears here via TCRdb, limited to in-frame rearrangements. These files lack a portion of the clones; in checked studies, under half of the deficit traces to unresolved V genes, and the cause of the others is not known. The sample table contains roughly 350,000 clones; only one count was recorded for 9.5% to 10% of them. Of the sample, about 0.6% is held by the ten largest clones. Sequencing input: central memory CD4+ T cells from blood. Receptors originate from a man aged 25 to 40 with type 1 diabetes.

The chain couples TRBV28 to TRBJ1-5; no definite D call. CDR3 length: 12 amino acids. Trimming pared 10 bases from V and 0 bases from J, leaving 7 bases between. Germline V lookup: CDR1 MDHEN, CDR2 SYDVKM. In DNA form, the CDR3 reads TGTGCCAACAAGGGTAGCAATCAGCCCCAGCATTTT. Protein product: CANKGSNQPQHF.

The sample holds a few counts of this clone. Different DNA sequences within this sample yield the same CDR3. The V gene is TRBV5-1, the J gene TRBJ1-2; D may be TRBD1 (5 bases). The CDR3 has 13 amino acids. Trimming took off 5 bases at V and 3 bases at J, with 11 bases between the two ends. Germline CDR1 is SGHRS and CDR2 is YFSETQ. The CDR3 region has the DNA TGCGCCAGCAGTTTCCAGGGCGACTATGGCTACACCTTC. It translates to CASSFQGDYGYTF.

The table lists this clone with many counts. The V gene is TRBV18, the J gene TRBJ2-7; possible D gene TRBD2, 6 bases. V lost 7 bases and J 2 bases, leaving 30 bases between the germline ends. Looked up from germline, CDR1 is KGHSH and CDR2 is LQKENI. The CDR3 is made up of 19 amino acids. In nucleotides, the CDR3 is TGTGCCAGCTTCCCCGCCATGGGGGGAGGTGGGAGTACGGCCTACGAGCAGTACTTC. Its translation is CASFPAMGGGGSTAYEQYF.

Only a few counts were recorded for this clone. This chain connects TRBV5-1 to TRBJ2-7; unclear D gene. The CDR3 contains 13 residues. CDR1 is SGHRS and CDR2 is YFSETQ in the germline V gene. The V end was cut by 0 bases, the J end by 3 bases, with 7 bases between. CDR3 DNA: TGCGCCAGCAGCTTGGACGTCAGCTACGAGCAGTACTTC. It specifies CASSLDVSYEQYF.

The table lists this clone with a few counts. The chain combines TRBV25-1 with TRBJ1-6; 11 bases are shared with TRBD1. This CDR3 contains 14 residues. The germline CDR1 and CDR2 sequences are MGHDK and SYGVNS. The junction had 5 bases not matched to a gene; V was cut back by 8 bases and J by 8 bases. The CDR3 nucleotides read TGTGCCAGCGGACGGGGACAGGGGGATTCACCCCTCCACTTT. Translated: CASGRGQGDSPLHF.

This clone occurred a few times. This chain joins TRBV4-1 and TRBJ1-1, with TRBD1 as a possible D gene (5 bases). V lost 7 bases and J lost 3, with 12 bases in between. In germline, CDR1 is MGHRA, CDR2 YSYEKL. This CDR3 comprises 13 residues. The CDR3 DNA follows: TGCGCCAGCACCCGGGGGGGGGACACTGAAGCTTTCTTT. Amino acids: CASTRGGDTEAFF.

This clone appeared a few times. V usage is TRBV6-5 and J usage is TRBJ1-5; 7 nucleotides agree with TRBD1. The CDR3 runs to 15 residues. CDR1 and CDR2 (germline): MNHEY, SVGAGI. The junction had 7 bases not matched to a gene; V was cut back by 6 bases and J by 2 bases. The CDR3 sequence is CASRKGTDGNQPQHF. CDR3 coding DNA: TGTGCCAGCAGAAAAGGGACAGACGGCAATCAGCCCCAGCATTTT.

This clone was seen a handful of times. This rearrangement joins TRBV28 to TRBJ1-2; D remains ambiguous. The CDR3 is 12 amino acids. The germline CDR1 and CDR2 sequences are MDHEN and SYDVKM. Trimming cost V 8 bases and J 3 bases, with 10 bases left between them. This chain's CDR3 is CASSPLYYGYTF. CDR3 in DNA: TGTGCCAGCTCCCCCCTATACTATGGCTACACCTTC.

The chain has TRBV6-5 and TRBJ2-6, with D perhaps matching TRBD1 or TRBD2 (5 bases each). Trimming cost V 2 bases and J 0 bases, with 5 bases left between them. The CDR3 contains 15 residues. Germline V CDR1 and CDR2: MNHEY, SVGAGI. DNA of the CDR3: TGTGCCAGCAGTTACGGGGGCTCTGGGGCCAACGTCCTGACTTTC. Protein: CASSYGGSGANVLTF.

The CDR3, as DNA: TGTGCCAGCAGTGAATTGGGACAGGCGAACACTGAAGCTTTCTTT. Its translation: CASSELGQANTEAFF. This chain uses TRBV2 with TRBJ1-1; 8 bases match TRBD1. This CDR3 has 15 amino acids. Germline V gene sequence: CDR1 SNHLY, CDR2 FYNNEI. With 2 bases clipped from V and 1 base from J, the junction kept 3 bases outside the gene matches.

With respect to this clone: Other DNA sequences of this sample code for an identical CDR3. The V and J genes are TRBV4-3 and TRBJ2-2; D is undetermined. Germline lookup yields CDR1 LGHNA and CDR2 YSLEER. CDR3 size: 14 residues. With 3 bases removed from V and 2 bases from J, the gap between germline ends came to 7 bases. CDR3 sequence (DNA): TGCGCCAGCAGCCAGGAAGGAAACACCGGGGAGCTGTTTTTT. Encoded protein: CASSQEGNTGELFF.